The entry that follows covers one T cell receptor beta chain sequence. Its antigen is undetermined. The junction departs from the called germline gene at one end, perhaps through a read error. CDR1 and CDR2 from the germline V gene are WSHSY and SAAADI. The CDR3 sequence is 15 residues long. The data originate from a study of T cells in Graves' hyperthyroidism and ophthalmopathy. Amplified TCR beta CDR3 regions came from RNA transcripts. Carried out on the TCR CDR3, a first-round RT-PCR used the HTBI primer set. TCRdb re-called the multiplex PCR reads through MiXCR, storing one row per CDR3 protein. In the table there are 480,000 or so distinct CDR3 sequences, about 45% of which are singletons. The study left out patients who had uncontrolled infection, other autoimmune disease, pregnancy or lactation. Regarding the study as a whole: Stable hyperthyroidism was separated from ophthalmopathy by a model based on 13 V-J features. Among thyroid clonotypes expanded above 0.001, most also appeared in blood.

The specimen was peripheral blood or thyroid tissue (not recorded which). V gene TRBV10-2 combines with J gene TRBJ2-5; 8 bases align to TRBD1. The sequence was obtained from an adult woman with Graves' disease, either hyperthyroidism or ophthalmopathy (not recorded which). Here the CDR3 DNA reads TGTGCCAGCAGCGCAGGGGGCCTTACCGGGGAGACCCAGTACTTC. As protein: CASSAGGLTGETQYF.